The rows below give T cell receptor beta chains drawn from one sample of a study of vaccination and CD4 T cells after COVID-19. TCRdb used MiXCR to reprocess the PCR reads, holding one entry per CDR3 protein. The sample yields 9,500 to 10,000 distinct CDR3 sequences, 51% seen once. Their antigen targets remain unknown. The sequencing sample was made of CD4+ T cells from blood, cultured in vitro. The receptor source for this set is a human donor who had recovered from COVID-19. Both conserved end residues are part of each CDR3. Fields, in order: V gene, clone size, CDR3 protein. Size is omitted from some rows. Given values are once, few, many or a class for expanded clones.

v_gene: TRBV20-1
abundance: .
CDR3aa: CSASDRIFWDKDTEAFF

v_gene: TRBV12-3/TRBV12-4
abundance: few
CDR3aa: CASTLTGIDYGYTF

v_gene: TRBV6-2/TRBV6-3
abundance: .
CDR3aa: CASSYRDRGNYGYTF

v_gene: TRBV6-1
abundance: .
CDR3aa: CASRTGTGGYEQYF

v_gene: TRBV12-3/TRBV12-4
abundance: .
CDR3aa: CASSLVGNQPQHF

v_gene: TRBV6-1
abundance: .
CDR3aa: CASNQQLNQPQHF

v_gene: TRBV19
abundance: .
CDR3aa: CATLNRGLSNTEAFF

v_gene: TRBV11-3
abundance: once
CDR3aa: CASTAGGFSGANVLTF

v_gene: TRBV7-9
abundance: few
CDR3aa: CASSSVAGATDTQYF

v_gene: TRBV9
abundance: .
CDR3aa: CASSPRTGLGNYGYTF

v_gene: TRBV14
abundance: few
CDR3aa: CASSQLGDRGLNYGYTF

v_gene: TRBV24-1
abundance: few
CDR3aa: CATSDGRGQQPQHF

v_gene: TRBV20-1
abundance: .
CDR3aa: CSARAGGYEQYF

v_gene: TRBV6-5
abundance: few
CDR3aa: CASSYSLGSMSYEQYF

v_gene: TRBV18
abundance: .
CDR3aa: CASSPATGYNTEAFF

v_gene: TRBV20-1
abundance: few
CDR3aa: CSAGDRARGGYTF

v_gene: TRBV11-3
abundance: .
CDR3aa: CAGSLIGSGETQYF

v_gene: TRBV6-2/TRBV6-3
abundance: .
CDR3aa: CASSKIPRGQPQHF

v_gene: TRBV30
abundance: .
CDR3aa: CAWVTNTEAFF

v_gene: TRBV11-3
abundance: few
CDR3aa: CASSFQTGLMNTEAFF

v_gene: TRBV12-3/TRBV12-4
abundance: .
CDR3aa: CASSSQLGLEKLFF

v_gene: TRBV20-1
abundance: .
CDR3aa: CSARDRGYEQYF

v_gene: TRBV12-3/TRBV12-4
abundance: .
CDR3aa: CASSPGRVDQPQHF

v_gene: TRBV4-1
abundance: .
CDR3aa: CASSPSTGGYTGELFF

v_gene: TRBV7-2
abundance: .
CDR3aa: CASSLDIPGGGGSGELFF

v_gene: TRBV6-1
abundance: .
CDR3aa: CASTTALNQPQHF

v_gene: TRBV7-7
abundance: .
CDR3aa: CASSLKTNTEAFF

v_gene: TRBV7-2
abundance: .
CDR3aa: CASSTNPLWQSGEQYF

v_gene: TRBV6-1
abundance: few
CDR3aa: CASRISMAGNTEAFF

v_gene: TRBV5-1
abundance: .
CDR3aa: CASSHNGNQPQHF

v_gene: TRBV11-3
abundance: .
CDR3aa: CASSLDRGGGSYEQYF

v_gene: TRBV19
abundance: .
CDR3aa: CASSILHGQRGELFF

v_gene: TRBV6-1
abundance: large
CDR3aa: CASSPRTGSLVWFF

v_gene: TRBV12-3/TRBV12-4
abundance: .
CDR3aa: CASTLDRATEAFF

v_gene: TRBV6-2/TRBV6-3
abundance: .
CDR3aa: CASSYRTNYEQYF

v_gene: TRBV6-5
abundance: once
CDR3aa: CASSSTTTSPEQYF

v_gene: TRBV27
abundance: few
CDR3aa: CASSLLRTGQLRCDEQFF

v_gene: TRBV7-9
abundance: .
CDR3aa: CTSSTGLAVDF

v_gene: TRBV6-1
abundance: .
CDR3aa: CASRGDRGQGSPLHF

v_gene: TRBV2
abundance: few
CDR3aa: CASSGSGGARFF

v_gene: TRBV20-1
abundance: .
CDR3aa: CSARGALADTQYF